A single sample gave rise to the 3 T cell receptor beta chains below, sequenced in a study of cytomegalovirus exposure and HLA in healthy donors. The PCR ran on 60 Vbeta and 13 Jbeta primers. Data came from immunoSEQ multiplex PCR; TCRdb stores just in-frame clones and leaves some out. Reported are some 200,000 clones; the ten largest clones contain about 0.79%. Material: PBMCs. These receptors were collected from a woman under 30 in good health and CMV-seropositive.

The chain couples TRBV10-3 to TRBJ2-7; tentative D call: TRBD2 (7 bases). Trimming took off 0 bases at V and 7 bases at J, with 13 bases between the two ends. Germline CDR1 ENHRY, CDR2 SYGVKD. CDR3 size: 14 residues. As DNA, the CDR3 is TGTGCCATCAGTGAGTCGGGGGGGCGAAGAGAGCAGTACTTC. This translates into CAISESGGRREQYF.

This chain joins TRBV5-1 and TRBJ2-5; weak D call: TRBD1 (6 bases). V was cut by 5 bases and J by 4 bases, with 18 bases left in between. Germline CDR1 is SGHRS and CDR2 is YFSETQ. CDR3 length: 15 residues. The CDR3: CASRAAGDRGETQYF. The CDR3 bases are TGCGCCAGCAGGGCGGCAGGGGATAGAGGAGAGACCCAGTACTTC.

The rearrangement joins TRBV5-6 to TRBJ1-1, with 9 bases matching TRBD1. Germline values: CDR1 SGHDT, CDR2 YYEEEE. Unmatched junction bases numbered 3, after V lost 0 bases and J lost 6 bases. This CDR3 has 14 residues. The CDR3 nucleotides are TGTGCCAGCAGCTTGGCCGGGACAGGGCCTGAAGCTTTCTTT. This sequence encodes CASSLAGTGPEAFF.